The rows below give T cell receptor beta chains drawn from one sample of a study of shared clonotypes between healthy human individuals. Profiling relied on immunoSEQ multiplex PCR, and the TCRdb table lists in-frame clones only, not all of them. The top ten clones hold less than 0.06% of a sample with under 650,000 clones, almost 97% of them seen once. The sequencing sample was made of naive CD4+ T cells sorted from blood. These receptor sequences come from a woman aged 25 to 39 in good health. Both conserved end residues are part of each CDR3. D genes are given only for firm matches. Only some rows state a clone size, as once, few, many or a class for expanded clones.

NA,TRBJ2-2,NA,TRBV5-6,CASSLAGAANTGELFF,TGTGCCAGCAGCTTGGCCGGGGCCGCGAACACCGGGGAGCTGTTTTTT
NA,TRBJ2-7,NA,TRBV5-1,CASSLGGGGEQYF,TGCGCCAGCAGCTTGGGTGGGGGCGGCGAGCAGTACTTC
NA,TRBJ2-3,TRBD2,TRBV30,CAWSVQAGGPRDTQYF,TGTGCCTGGAGTGTACAGGCGGGAGGGCCTCGAGATACGCAGTATTTT
NA,TRBJ2-7,TRBD2,TRBV5-1,CASSLGLAGDSEQYF,TGCGCCAGCAGCTTGGGACTAGCGGGTGATTCCGAGCAGTACTTC
NA,TRBJ1-1,TRBD1,TRBV6-6,CASSYTGVTEAFF,TGTGCCAGCAGTTACACAGGGGTGACTGAAGCTTTCTTT
NA,TRBJ2-7,NA,TRBV21-1,CASSNGSGTEPYEQYF,TGTGCCAGCAGCAACGGTAGCGGGACGGAGCCCTACGAGCAGTACTTC
few,TRBJ1-2,TRBD1,TRBV19,CASDREGYGYTF,TGTGCCAGCGACAGGGAAGGCTATGGCTACACCTTC
NA,TRBJ2-3,NA,TRBV28,CASKTGLRTDTQYF,TGTGCCAGCAAGACAGGTTTGAGAACAGATACGCAGTATTTT
NA,TRBJ2-7,NA,TRBV30,CAWGLAGNGEQYF,TGTGCCTGGGGTTTGGCAGGGAACGGCGAGCAGTACTTC
NA,TRBJ2-3,NA,TRBV7-9,CASSLADTQYF,TGTGCCAGCAGCTTAGCAGATACGCAGTATTTT
NA,TRBJ2-6,TRBD2,TRBV4-1,CASSHLGTSGNSGANVLTF,TGCGCCAGCAGCCACCTCGGGACTAGCGGTAACTCTGGGGCCAACGTCCTGACTTTC
NA,TRBJ1-1,NA,TRBV7-6,CASSSTEYTEAFF,TGTGCCAGCAGCTCGACAGAGTACACTGAAGCTTTCTTT